This T cell receptor (beta chain) was captured in a study of cytomegalovirus exposure and HLA in healthy donors. As for the study in general: Early release data held approximately 81 million unique TCRs from HLA-typed donors.

CDR1 is LNHDA and CDR2 is SQIVND in the germline V gene (reference sequence). The CDR3 spans 15 residues. Trimming stripped 7 bases from V and 1 base from J, with 16 bases between. This clone occurred a few times. Primers: 60 Vbeta forward and 13 Jbeta reverse. The data were produced by immunoSEQ multiplex PCR, yet TCRdb's version contains in-frame clones alone and is incomplete. This sample has 150,000 to 200,000 clones; around 78% occur once, and the top ten carry 2% to 2.5%. The clonotype originates from a woman in her thirties in good health and CMV-seropositive. The rearrangement joins TRBV19 to TRBJ2-5, with D perhaps TRBD2 (5 bases). The material sequenced was PBMCs. CDR3 sequence: CASTANPGSQETQYF. CDR3 DNA: TGTGCCAGTACCGCAAACCCGGGATCCCAAGAGACCCAGTACTTC.